The 29 T cell receptor beta chains below come from one sample, sequenced in a study of CD8+CD57+ T cells in acquired aplastic anemia. Genomic DNA, serving as template, underwent TCR beta VDJ and CDR3 profiling. MiXCR was run by TCRdb on the reads, yielding one entry per CDR3 protein. The sample lists 150,000 or so distinct CDR3 sequences; about 52% were seen once. Patients selected for sequencing had displayed CD8+CD57+ cell expansion by flow cytometry. Specimen: sorted CD4+, CD8+, or CD8+CD57+ T cells (not recorded which) from PBMCs. These receptors were collected from a human donor with aplastic anemia.

This clonotype was counted between two and nine times. This chain uses TRBV5-6 with TRBJ1-2, with TRBD1 matching over 10 bases. CDR1 and CDR2 (germline): SGHDT, YYEEEE. After removal of 0 bases from V and 8 bases from J, the junction contained 4 bases not matched to a gene. The CDR3 spans 14 residues. The CDR3 nucleotides are TGTGCCAGCAGCTTGGGACAGGGGGCTCAAGGCTACACCTTC. It specifies CASSLGQGAQGYTF.

This clonotype came up many times. This chain uses TRBV12-3 or TRBV12-4 with TRBJ2-6; D gene unclear. V lost 6 bases to trimming and J lost 2 bases, with 5 bases between them. This CDR3 contains 13 residues. This chain's CDR3 is CASSAAGANVLTF. As DNA, the CDR3 is TGTGCCAGCAGCGCGGCTGGGGCCAACGTCCTGACTTTC.

The V gene is TRBV10-3, the J gene TRBJ2-7; D ambiguous. The germline V gene has CDR1 ENHRY and CDR2 SYGVKD. With 2 bases removed from V and 2 bases from J, the gap between germline ends came to 10 bases. The CDR3 spans 14 residues. CDR3 sequence reads: CAISERTATYEQYF. CDR3 nucleotides: TGTGCCATCAGTGAGCGGACGGCAACCTACGAGCAGTACTTC.

This chain uses TRBV28 with TRBJ1-5; D gene uncertain. V was trimmed by 3 bases and J by 0 bases, leaving 12 bases between them. The length of the CDR3 is 16 residues. Germline CDR1 and CDR2: MDHEN and SYDVKM. In DNA, the CDR3 is TGTGCCAGCAGTTTTAGACCGGTCTATAGCAATCAGCCCCAGCATTTT. Residues: CASSFRPVYSNQPQHF.

About this clonotype: A read error may be the cause here, since a much bigger clone is one base away. The chain joins TRBV3-1 to TRBJ1-2, with no clear D. Germline assignment: CDR1 LGHDT and CDR2 YNNKEL (reference sequence). This CDR3 comprises 15 residues. This CDR3 reads CACSQDLAGNYGYTF. The CDR3, as DNA: TGTGCCTGCAGCCAAGATCTCGCGGGGAACTATGGCTACACCTTC.

This clonotype was seen many times. This chain links TRBV5-4 with TRBJ1-1, with D uncertain. CDR1 and CDR2 (germline): SGHNT, YYREEE (reference sequence). The ends were cut back, 3 bases at V and 1 base at J, with 7 bases in the middle. The CDR3 extends over 13 amino acids. CDR3 nucleotides: TGTGCCAGCAGCTCCCGCCGGAACACTGAAGCTTTCTTT. This codes for CASSSRRNTEAFF.

The J gene is TRBJ2-3, the V gene TRBV3-1, with unresolved D. Germline V gene data show CDR1 as LGHDT and CDR2 as YNNKEL (reference sequence). The CDR3 is 15 residues long. Trimming left V 0 bases short and J 7 bases short, with 14 bases between. In nucleotides, the CDR3 is TGTGCCAGCAGCCAAGATCTTGGCTGGGGTAATACGCAGTATTTT. It specifies CASSQDLGWGNTQYF.

This clonotype was picked up a small number of times. The V call is TRBV10-3, the J call TRBJ2-7, with 8 bases identical to TRBD1. The CDR3 has 15 amino acids. V gave up 6 bases and J gave up 3 bases; unmatched junction bases: 10. Germline V CDR1 and CDR2: ENHRY, SYGVKD. The CDR3 region is CAISGASGGSYEQYF. CDR3 DNA: TGTGCCATCAGCGGGGCGTCAGGGGGCAGCTACGAGCAGTACTTC.

In the case of this clonotype: This may be a read error, as it is one base from a much larger clone. The genes are TRBV6-2 or TRBV6-3 and TRBJ1-2; D is uncertain. The CDR3 runs 11 residues. In germline, CDR1 is MNHEY, CDR2 SVGEGT. CDR3 protein: CAGRARYGYTF. The CDR3 nucleotides read TGTGCCGGCAGAGCTCGCTATGGCTACACCTTC.

The chain recombines TRBV29-1 with TRBJ2-1; TRBD1 agrees at 12 bases. CDR3 size: 14 residues. Germline assignment: CDR1 SQVTM and CDR2 ANQGSEA. V shed 6 bases, J shed 8 bases, and the junction held 8 bases outside the gene matches. CDR3 amino acids: CSVVAGTGGHEQFF. The CDR3 DNA sequence: TGCAGCGTCGTTGCCGGGACAGGGGGCCATGAGCAGTTCTTC.

The chain joins TRBV25-1 to TRBJ2-7, with a weak D call TRBD1 (5 bases). Germline assignment: CDR1 MGHDK and CDR2 SYGVNS. This CDR3 comprises 14 residues. V was shortened by 3 bases and J by 0 bases, with 9 bases between the two germline ends. CDR3 sequence: CASSEWGPSYEQYF. DNA of the CDR3: TGTGCCAGCAGTGAGTGGGGCCCCTCCTACGAGCAGTACTTC.

This clonotype turned up a few times. This chain uses TRBV27 with TRBJ2-7; 7 nucleotides agree with TRBD2. The trim removed 6 bases at V and 4 bases at J, leaving 9 bases unmatched. Germline V gives CDR1 MNHEY, CDR2 SMNVEV (reference sequence). The CDR3 covers 14 residues. The CDR3 bases are TGTGCCAGCAGGGGGGGGGGAGTCCTGTACGAGCAGTACTTC. Its protein is CASRGGGVLYEQYF.

CDR3 DNA: TGCAGTGCTAAGGGACCCCTCACAGATACGCAGTATTTT. It encodes CSAKGPLTDTQYF. The chain recombines TRBV20-1 with TRBJ2-3; D might be TRBD1 or TRBD2, each matching 5 bases. The CDR3 length is 13 residues. Germline loops: CDR1 DFQATT, CDR2 SNEGSKA (reference sequence). The ends were cut back, 4 bases at V and 2 bases at J, with 10 bases in the middle.

This clonotype has more than one count but fewer than ten. The rearrangement joins TRBV10-3 to TRBJ1-6; TRBD1 is a possible D gene (5 bases). V was clipped by 6 bases and J by 13 bases, with 13 bases between them. CDR1 is ENHRY, CDR2 SYGVKD, per germline. The CDR3 runs to 12 residues. The DNA of the CDR3 is TGTGCCATCAGCCTAGACAGTACGCCCCTCCACTTT. This encodes CAISLDSTPLHF.

V usage is TRBV20-1 and J usage is TRBJ2-1; 14 bases line up with TRBD2. CDR1 and CDR2 from the germline V gene are DFQATT and SNEGSKA (reference sequence). The trim removed 1 base at V and 8 bases at J, leaving 1 base unmatched. This CDR3 spans 14 amino acids. DNA for the CDR3: TGCAGTGCTAGAGGACTAGCGGGGGGGCATGAGCAGTTCTTC. As protein: CSARGLAGGHEQFF.

This clonotype was counted many times. The V and J genes are TRBV5-1 and TRBJ2-7; the match to TRBD2 covers 8 bases. Germline V gives CDR1 SGHRS, CDR2 YFSETQ. V gave up 7 bases and J gave up 3 bases; unmatched junction bases: 12. The CDR3 has 15 amino acids. Written as DNA, the CDR3 is TGCGCCAGCCCGGGACTAGTAAGCTCACGCTACGAGCAGTACTTC. As protein: CASPGLVSSRYEQYF.

This clonotype was seen at least ten times. This chain joins TRBV20-1 and TRBJ2-5; the match to TRBD2 covers 7 bases. The germline V gene has CDR1 DFQATT and CDR2 SNEGSKA (reference sequence). J was trimmed by 5 bases and V by 4 bases; bases with no gene match: 7. The CDR3 sequence is 13 residues long. The CDR3 nucleotides are TGCAGTGCTAAAGGACTAGGTGGGGAGACCCAGTACTTC. This sequence encodes CSAKGLGGETQYF.

In this sample, this clonotype turned up a few times. The chain joins TRBV7-6 to TRBJ2-7, with D unresolved. Germline CDR1 reads SGHVS; CDR2 reads FNYEAQ. The CDR3 contains 14 residues. Trimming cost V 0 bases and J 0 bases, with 6 bases left between them. The CDR3, as DNA: TGTGCCAGCAGCTTAGCGAGAAACTCCTACGAGCAGTACTTC. It specifies CASSLARNSYEQYF.

This chain uses TRBV7-8 with TRBJ2-4, with a weak D call TRBD2 (5 bases). V was pared by 2 bases and J by 6 bases, with 11 bases between. This CDR3 has 14 residues. CDR1 and CDR2 from the germline V gene are SGHVS and FQNEAQ. The CDR3 DNA is TGTGCCAGCAGCTTATCGGTCGGACTAAACATTCAGTACTTC. This gives the protein CASSLSVGLNIQYF.

J is TRBJ2-6 and V is TRBV6-5, with unresolved D. V was clipped by 2 bases and J by 0 bases, with 5 bases between them. Germline V gene data show CDR1 as MNHEY and CDR2 as SVGAGI. The CDR3 loop spans 15 amino acids. In DNA, the CDR3 is TGTGCCAGCAGTTACCTACACTCTGGGGCCAACGTCCTGACTTTC. Its protein is CASSYLHSGANVLTF.

Concerning this clonotype itself: The junction shows a germline mismatch at one end, possibly a read error. The rearrangement uses TRBV19 and TRBJ2-7; unclear D gene. The CDR3 loop spans 18 amino acids. Germline V CDR1 and CDR2: LNHDA, SQIVND (reference sequence). CDR3 nucleotide sequence: TGTGCCAGCAGTTTATCGGTTAGGAGACACCCCCCAAGCTACGTGCAGTACTTC. Translated: CASSLSVRRHPPSYVQYF. The variable domain in full, with the rest retrieved from reference TRBV19 and TRBJ2-7, is DGGITQSPKYLFRKEGQNVTLSCEQNLNHDAMYWYRQDPGQGLRLIYYSQIVNDFQKGDIAEGYSVSREKKESFPLTVTSAQKNPTAFYLCASSLSVRRHPPSYVQYFGPGTRLTVT.

This clonotype was recorded at least ten times. The chain uses TRBV7-9 and TRBJ2-1; TRBD2 is a possible D gene (6 bases). The CDR3 is 15 residues long. The V gene's germline CDR1 is SEHNR and CDR2 FQNEAQ (reference sequence). V was clipped by 2 bases and J by 8 bases, with 16 bases between them. CDR3 DNA: TGTGCCAGCAGCTTACGTAGGAGGGGACGGGATGAGCAGTTCTTC. Protein sequence: CASSLRRRGRDEQFF. The whole variable domain, filled in from reference TRBV7-9 and TRBJ2-1, reads DTGVSQNPRHKITKRGQNVTFRCDPISEHNRLYWYRQTLGQGPEFLTYFQNEAQLEKSRLLSDRFSAERPKGSFSTLEIQRTEQGDSAMYLCASSLRRRGRDEQFFGPGTRLTVL.

V and J are TRBV20-1 and TRBJ2-7; perhaps TRBD1 as D (7 bases). V was clipped by 5 bases and J by 3 bases, with 17 bases between them. The CDR3 runs to 14 residues. Germline V gene sequence: CDR1 DFQATT, CDR2 SNEGSKA (reference sequence). CDR3 coding DNA: TGCAGTGCTGGTCGGAGGGGGCCAGACTACGAGCAGTACTTC. This translates into CSAGRRGPDYEQYF.

As to this clonotype: A much larger clone lies one base from this, so it may be a read error. The chain joins TRBV12-3 or TRBV12-4 to TRBJ1-3, with 7 bases aligning to TRBD1. CDR3 length: 14 residues. The CDR3 nucleotides read TGTGCCAGCAGTTTGACAGGGACTGGAAACACCACATATTTT. Translating it yields CASSLTGTGNTTYF.

About this clonotype: This may come from a read error, since a much larger clone is one base off. The missing conserved phenylalanine or tryptophan at the end of this CDR3 makes a read error likely. The chain has TRBV9 and TRBJ2-1; 10 nucleotides agree with TRBD1. With 8 bases clipped from V and 6 bases from J, the junction kept 8 bases outside the gene matches. Germline assignment: CDR1 SGDLS and CDR2 YYNGEE. This CDR3 has 14 amino acids. In DNA, the CDR3 is TGTGCCAGTACCGGGACAGGGGTGGCCAATGAGCAGTTCCTC. Translating gives CASTGTGVANEQFL.

Remarks on this clonotype: Its ends do not fully match the called genes, so a read error is possible. The V call is TRBV2, the J call TRBJ2-2; possible D gene TRBD2, 7 bases. There are 15 residues in the CDR3. Looked up from germline, CDR1 is SNHLY and CDR2 is FYNNEI. Written as DNA, the CDR3 is TGTGCCAGGGGTGGGGGGGCGCTGAACACCGGGGAGCTGCTTTTT. This translates into CARGGGALNTGELLF.

The chain has TRBV14 and TRBJ2-5; D uncertain. V was clipped by 1 base and J by 7 bases, with 4 bases between them. The CDR3 runs 11 residues. The V gene's germline CDR1 is SGHDN and CDR2 FVKESK. The CDR3 sequence: CASSQGRTQYF. The CDR3 region has the DNA TGTGCCAGCAGCCAAGGGAGGACCCAGTACTTC.

This clonotype was counted between two and nine times. Since a much larger clone is just one base distant, this may be a read error. The V call is TRBV5-1, the J call TRBJ2-3, with D possibly TRBD1 on 6 matching bases. Trimming stripped 0 bases from V and 3 bases from J, with 11 bases between. In germline, CDR1 is SGHRS, CDR2 YFSETQ. This CDR3 region has 15 residues. Written as DNA, the CDR3 is TGCGCCAGCAGCTTGGGCAGGGGTTCTACAGATACGCAGTATTTT. Translated, it gives CASSLGRGSTDTQYF.

This clonotype was observed at least ten times. The chain joins TRBV7-8 to TRBJ2-7; D unclear. The germline V gene has CDR1 SGHVS and CDR2 FQNEAQ. The CDR3 extends over 12 amino acids. V was pared by 5 bases and J by 3 bases, with 8 bases between. The CDR3 loop is CASSPNRYEQYF. CDR3 DNA: TGTGCCAGCAGCCCCAATCGCTACGAGCAGTACTTC. The full variable domain, completed using reference TRBV7-8 and TRBJ2-7, is GAGVSQSPRYKVAKRGQDVALRCDPISGHVSLFWYQQALGQGPEFLTYFQNEAQLDKSGLPSDRFFAERPEGSVSTLKIQRTQQEDSAVYLCASSPNRYEQYFGPGTRLTVT.